This T cell receptor beta chain came from a study of blood T cells in healthy people across ages. Germline CDR1 is SGHRS and CDR2 is YFSETQ. The V gene lost 4 bases and the J gene lost 0 bases, with 14 bases spanning the gap. The CDR3 totals 16 residues. Through a sample-barcoded 5' primer and a J-beta primer mix, a second PCR was run for roughly 6 to 11 cycles. TCRdb reprocessed the 5' RACE reads with MiXCR, giving one entry per CDR3 protein. The table records about 590,000 distinct CDR3 sequences, approximately 30% of them present only once. This TCR came from a woman aged 80 or older in good health. This rearrangement joins TRBV5-1 to TRBJ1-3, with D possibly matching TRBD1 (5 bases). Sequencing was done on a sample of blood. In DNA form, the CDR3 reads TGCGCCAGCAGCAGGGCCCTAGGGGACTCTGGAAACACCATATATTTT. Amino acids: CASSRALGDSGNTIYF.